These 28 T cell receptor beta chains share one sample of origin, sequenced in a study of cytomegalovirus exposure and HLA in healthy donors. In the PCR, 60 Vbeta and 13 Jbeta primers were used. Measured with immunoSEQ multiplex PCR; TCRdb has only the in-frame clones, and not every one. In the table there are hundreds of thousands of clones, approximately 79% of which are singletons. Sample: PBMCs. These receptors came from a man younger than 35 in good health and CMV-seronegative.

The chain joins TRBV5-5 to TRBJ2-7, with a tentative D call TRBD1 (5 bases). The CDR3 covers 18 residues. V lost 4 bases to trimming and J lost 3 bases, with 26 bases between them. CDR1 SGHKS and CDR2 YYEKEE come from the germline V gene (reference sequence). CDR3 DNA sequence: TGTGCCAGCAGCAAAAAAAGTTCCAGGGTCCGTCCCCACTACGAGCAGTACTTC. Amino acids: CASSKKSSRVRPHYEQYF.

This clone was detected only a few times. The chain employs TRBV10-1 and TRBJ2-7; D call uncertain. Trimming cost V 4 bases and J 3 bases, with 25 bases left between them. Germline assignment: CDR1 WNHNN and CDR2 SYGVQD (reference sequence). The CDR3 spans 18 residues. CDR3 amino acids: CASSVNVQASHSNYEQYF. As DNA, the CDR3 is TGCGCCAGCAGTGTAAATGTTCAGGCATCCCATAGTAACTACGAGCAGTACTTC.

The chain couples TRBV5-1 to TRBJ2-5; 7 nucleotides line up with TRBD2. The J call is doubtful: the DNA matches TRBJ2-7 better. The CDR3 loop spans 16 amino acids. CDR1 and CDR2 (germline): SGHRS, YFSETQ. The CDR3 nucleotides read TGCGCCAGCGGGGGACTAAATCGAGGCTATCCCTACGAGCAGTACTTC. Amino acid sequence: CASGGLNRGYPYEQYF.

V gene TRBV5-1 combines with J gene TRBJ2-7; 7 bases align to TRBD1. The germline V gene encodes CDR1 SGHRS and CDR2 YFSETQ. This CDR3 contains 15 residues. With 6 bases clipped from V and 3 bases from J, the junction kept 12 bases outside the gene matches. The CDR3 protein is CASNLLSGTDYEQYF. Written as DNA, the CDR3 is TGCGCCAGCAATCTCCTCTCCGGGACAGACTACGAGCAGTACTTC.

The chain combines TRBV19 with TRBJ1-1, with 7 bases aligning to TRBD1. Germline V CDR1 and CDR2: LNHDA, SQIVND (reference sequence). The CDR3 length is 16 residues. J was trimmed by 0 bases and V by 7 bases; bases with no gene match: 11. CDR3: CASTSSSGQVNTEAFF. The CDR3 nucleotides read TGTGCCAGTACCTCTTCCTCTGGACAGGTGAACACTGAAGCTTTCTTT. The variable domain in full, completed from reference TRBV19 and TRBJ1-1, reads DGGITQSPKYLFRKEGQNVTLSCEQNLNHDAMYWYRQDPGQGLRLIYYSQIVNDFQKGDIAEGYSVSREKKESFPLTVTSAQKNPTAFYLCASTSSSGQVNTEAFFGQGTRLTVV.

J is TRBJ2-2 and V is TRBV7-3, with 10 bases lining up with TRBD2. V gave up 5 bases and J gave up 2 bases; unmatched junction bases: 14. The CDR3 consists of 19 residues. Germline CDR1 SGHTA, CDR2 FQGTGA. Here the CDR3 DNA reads TGTGCCAGCAGCCCCCCGCCGGGTAGCGGGGGGAATAACACCGGGGAGCTGTTTTTT. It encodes CASSPPPGSGGNNTGELFF.

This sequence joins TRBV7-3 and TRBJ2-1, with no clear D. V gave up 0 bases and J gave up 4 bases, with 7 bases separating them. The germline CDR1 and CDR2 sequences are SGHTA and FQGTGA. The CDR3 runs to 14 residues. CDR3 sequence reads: CASSLTSMYNEQFF. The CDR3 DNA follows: TGTGCCAGCAGCTTAACGTCCATGTACAATGAGCAGTTCTTC.

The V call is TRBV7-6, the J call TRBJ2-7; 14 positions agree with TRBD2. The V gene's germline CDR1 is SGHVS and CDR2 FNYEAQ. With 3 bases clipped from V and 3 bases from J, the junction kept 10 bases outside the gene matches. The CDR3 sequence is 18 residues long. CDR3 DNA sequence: TGTGCCAGCAGCTTGGGGACTAGCGGGAGCCATACGAGCTACGAGCAGTACTTC. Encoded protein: CASSLGTSGSHTSYEQYF.

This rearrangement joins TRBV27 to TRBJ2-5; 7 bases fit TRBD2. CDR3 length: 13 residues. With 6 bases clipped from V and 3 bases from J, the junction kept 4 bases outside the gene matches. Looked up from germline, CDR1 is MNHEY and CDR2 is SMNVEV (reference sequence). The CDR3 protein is CASSSRGEETQYF. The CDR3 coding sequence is TGTGCCAGCAGCTCCCGGGGGGAAGAGACCCAGTACTTC.

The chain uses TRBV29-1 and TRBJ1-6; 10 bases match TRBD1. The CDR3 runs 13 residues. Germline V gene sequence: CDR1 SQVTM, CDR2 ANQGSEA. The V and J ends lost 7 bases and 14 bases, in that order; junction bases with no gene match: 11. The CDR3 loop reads CSAHLGTGDTLHF. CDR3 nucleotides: TGCAGCGCCCACTTGGGGACAGGGGACACCCTCCACTTT.

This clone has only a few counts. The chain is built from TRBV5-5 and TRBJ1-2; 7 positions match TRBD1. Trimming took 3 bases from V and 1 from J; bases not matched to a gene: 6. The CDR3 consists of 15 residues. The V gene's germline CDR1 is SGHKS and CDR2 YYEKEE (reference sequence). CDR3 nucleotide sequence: TGTGCCAGCAGCTCGACTCGGGACAGTAACTATGGCTACACCTTC. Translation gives CASSSTRDSNYGYTF.

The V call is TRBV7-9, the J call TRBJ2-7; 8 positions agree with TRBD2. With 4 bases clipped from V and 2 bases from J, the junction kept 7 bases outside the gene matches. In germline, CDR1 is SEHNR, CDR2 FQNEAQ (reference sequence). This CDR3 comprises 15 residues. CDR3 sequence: CASSSGSGITYEQYF. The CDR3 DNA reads TGTGCCAGCAGCTCAGGTAGCGGGATAACCTACGAGCAGTACTTC.

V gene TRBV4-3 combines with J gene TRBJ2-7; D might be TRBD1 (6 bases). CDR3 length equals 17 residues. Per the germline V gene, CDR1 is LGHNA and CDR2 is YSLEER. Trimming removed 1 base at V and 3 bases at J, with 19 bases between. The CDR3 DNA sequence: TGCGCCAGCAGCCAAGGATATCGCCAGGGGTTCTTCTACGAGCAGTACTTC. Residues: CASSQGYRQGFFYEQYF.

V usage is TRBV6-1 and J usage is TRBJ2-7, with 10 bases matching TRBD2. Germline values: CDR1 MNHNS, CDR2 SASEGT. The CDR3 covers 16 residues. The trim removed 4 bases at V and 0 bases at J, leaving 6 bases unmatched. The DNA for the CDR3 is TGTGCCAGCAGTGCCGGGACTAGCGAATCCTCCTACGAGCAGTACTTC. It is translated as CASSAGTSESSYEQYF.

The CDR3 DNA reads as TGTGCCAGCAGCTTCCAGGCTAAGGACACTGAAGCTTTCTTT. Translated, it gives CASSFQAKDTEAFF. The gene calls are TRBV7-2 and TRBJ1-1; D is uncertain. The CDR3 extends over 14 amino acids. Germline-derived CDR1 and CDR2 are SGHTA and FQGNSA. The V gene lost 3 bases and the J gene lost 3 bases, with 11 bases spanning the gap.

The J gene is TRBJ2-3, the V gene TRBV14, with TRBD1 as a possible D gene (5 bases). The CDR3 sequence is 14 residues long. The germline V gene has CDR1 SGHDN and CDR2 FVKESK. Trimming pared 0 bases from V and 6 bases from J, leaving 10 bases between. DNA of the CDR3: TGTGCCAGCAGCCAAGACAGCCCAGGGGATACGCAGTATTTT. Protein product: CASSQDSPGDTQYF.

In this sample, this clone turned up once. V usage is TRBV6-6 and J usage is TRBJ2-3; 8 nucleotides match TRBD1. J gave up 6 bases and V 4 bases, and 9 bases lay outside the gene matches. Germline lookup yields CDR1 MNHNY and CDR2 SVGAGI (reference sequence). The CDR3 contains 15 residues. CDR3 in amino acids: CASSSRDRYPDTQYF. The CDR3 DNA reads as TGTGCCAGCAGTTCCCGGGACAGGTACCCCGATACGCAGTATTTT.

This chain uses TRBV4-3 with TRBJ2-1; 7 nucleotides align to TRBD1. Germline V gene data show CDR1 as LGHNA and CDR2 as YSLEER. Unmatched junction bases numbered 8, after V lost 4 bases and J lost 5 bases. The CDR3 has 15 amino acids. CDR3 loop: CASSRGTVTNNEQFF. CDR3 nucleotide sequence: TGCGCCAGCAGCCGAGGGACAGTAACCAACAATGAGCAGTTCTTC.

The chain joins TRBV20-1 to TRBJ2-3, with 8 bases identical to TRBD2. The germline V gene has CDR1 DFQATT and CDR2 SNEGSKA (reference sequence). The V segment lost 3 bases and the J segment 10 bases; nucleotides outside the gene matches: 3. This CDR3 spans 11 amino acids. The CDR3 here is CSARMTSAQYF. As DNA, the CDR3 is TGCAGTGCTAGGATGACTAGCGCGCAGTATTTT.

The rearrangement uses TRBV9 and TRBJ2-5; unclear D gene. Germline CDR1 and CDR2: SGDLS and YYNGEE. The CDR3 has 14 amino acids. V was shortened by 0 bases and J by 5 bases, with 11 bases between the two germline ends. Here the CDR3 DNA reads TGTGCCAGCAGCGTAGTCCCAGGAATCGAGACCCAGTACTTC. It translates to CASSVVPGIETQYF.

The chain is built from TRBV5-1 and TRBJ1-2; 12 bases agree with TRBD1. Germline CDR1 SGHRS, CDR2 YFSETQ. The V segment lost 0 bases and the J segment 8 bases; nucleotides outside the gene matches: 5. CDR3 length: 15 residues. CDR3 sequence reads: CASSLEGQGAGGYTF. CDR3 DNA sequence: TGCGCCAGCAGCTTGGAGGGACAGGGGGCAGGAGGCTACACCTTC.

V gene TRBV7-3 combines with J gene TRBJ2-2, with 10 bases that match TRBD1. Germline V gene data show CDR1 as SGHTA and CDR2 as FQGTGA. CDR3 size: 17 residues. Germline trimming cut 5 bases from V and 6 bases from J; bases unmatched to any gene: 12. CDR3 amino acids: CASSAGQGGRHPGELFF. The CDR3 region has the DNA TGTGCCAGCAGCGCCGGACAGGGGGGAAGGCATCCCGGGGAGCTGTTTTTT.

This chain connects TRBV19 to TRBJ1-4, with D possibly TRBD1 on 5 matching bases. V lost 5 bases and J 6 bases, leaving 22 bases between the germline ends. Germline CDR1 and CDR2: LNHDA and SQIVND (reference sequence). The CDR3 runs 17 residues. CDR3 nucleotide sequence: TGTGCCAGTAGTCTTATACGTCGATCGCAGGGTGATGAAAAACTGTTTTTT. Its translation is CASSLIRRSQGDEKLFF.

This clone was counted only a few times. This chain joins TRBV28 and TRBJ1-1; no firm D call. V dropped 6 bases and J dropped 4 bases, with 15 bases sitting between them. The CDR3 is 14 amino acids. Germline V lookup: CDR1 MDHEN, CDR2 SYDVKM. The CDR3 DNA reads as TGTGCCAGCAGGATTGTCGAGAGAAGCACTGAAGCTTTCTTT. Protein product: CASRIVERSTEAFF.

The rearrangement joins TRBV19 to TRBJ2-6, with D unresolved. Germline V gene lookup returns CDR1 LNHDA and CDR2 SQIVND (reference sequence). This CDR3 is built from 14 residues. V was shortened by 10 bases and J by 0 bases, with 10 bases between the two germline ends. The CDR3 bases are TGTGCCACCACCGGTTCCTCTGGGGCCAACGTCCTGACTTTC. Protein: CATTGSSGANVLTF.

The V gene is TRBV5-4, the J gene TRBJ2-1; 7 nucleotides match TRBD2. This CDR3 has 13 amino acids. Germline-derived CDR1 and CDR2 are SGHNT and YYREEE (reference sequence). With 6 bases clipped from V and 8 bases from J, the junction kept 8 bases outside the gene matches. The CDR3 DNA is TGTGCCAGCACCTCTCGGGGGGTTTATGAGCAGTTCTTC. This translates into CASTSRGVYEQFF.

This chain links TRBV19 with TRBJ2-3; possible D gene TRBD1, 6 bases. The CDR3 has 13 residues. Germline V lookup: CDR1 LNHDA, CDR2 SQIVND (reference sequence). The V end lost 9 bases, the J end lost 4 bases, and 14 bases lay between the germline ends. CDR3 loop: CASTGTGPDTQYF. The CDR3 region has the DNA TGTGCCAGCACGGGCACAGGGCCAGATACGCAGTATTTT.

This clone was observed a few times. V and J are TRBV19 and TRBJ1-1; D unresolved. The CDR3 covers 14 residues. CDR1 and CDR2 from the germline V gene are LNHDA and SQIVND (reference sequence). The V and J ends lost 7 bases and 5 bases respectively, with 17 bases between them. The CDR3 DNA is TGTGCCAGTATAGCCCGAGGGATTAGGACTGAAGCTTTCTTT. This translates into CASIARGIRTEAFF.